Each of the 23 T cell receptor beta chains below was sequenced from the same sample in a study of technical replicates of blood from a handful of donors. Sequencing used immunoSEQ multiplex PCR; TCRdb keeps in-frame clones, though not all of them. The sample includes 55,000 to 60,000 clones, 80% to 95% of them seen just once. Sequenced material: PBMCs. The source of these receptors is a human donor in good health. Some clones in this sample may be carry-over from other donors' samples.

This rearrangement joins TRBV7-9 to TRBJ1-2; D remains ambiguous. The germline V gene has CDR1 SEHNR and CDR2 FQNEAQ (reference sequence). The length of the CDR3 is 13 residues. Trimming left V 1 base short and J 8 bases short, with 11 bases between. CDR3 sequence (DNA): TGTGCCAGCAGCTTAGACGGGAGGGAAGGCTACACCTTC. This encodes CASSLDGREGYTF.

V gene TRBV14 combines with J gene TRBJ2-7; perhaps TRBD1 as D (5 bases). V was cut by 2 bases and J by 4 bases, with 9 bases left in between. CDR3 size: 13 residues. Germline CDR1 is SGHDN and CDR2 is FVKESK. This CDR3 reads CASSQQGRYEQYF. The DNA for the CDR3 is TGTGCCAGCAGCCAACAGGGCCGTTACGAGCAGTACTTC.

The chain combines TRBV11-1 with TRBJ1-3, with D maybe TRBD1 (5 bases). Trimming shortened V by 5 bases and J by 0 bases, and 11 bases separated the two germline ends. Germline V gene lookup returns CDR1 SGHAT and CDR2 FQDESV (reference sequence). This CDR3 is built from 15 residues. DNA of the CDR3: TGTGCCAGCAGCCCGGGACTGTCCTCTGGAAACACCATATATTTT. Translated, it gives CASSPGLSSGNTIYF. Combining the CDR3 with reference TRBV11-1 and TRBJ1-3 gives the whole variable domain EAEVAQSPRYKITEKSQAVAFWCDPISGHATLYWYRQILGQGPELLVQFQDESVVDDSQLPKDRFSAERLKGVDSTLKIQPAELGDSAMYLCASSPGLSSGNTIYFGEGSWLTVV.

This chain joins TRBV7-9 and TRBJ2-2; D is undetermined. The CDR3 loop spans 14 amino acids. Trimming shortened V by 1 base and J by 4 bases, and 7 bases separated the two germline ends. CDR1 is SEHNR, CDR2 FQNEAQ, per germline (reference sequence). The CDR3 DNA reads as TGTGCCAGCAGCTTAGGAGGTTCCACCGGGGAGCTGTTTTTT. It is translated as CASSLGGSTGELFF. Full variable domain (rest looked up from reference TRBV7-9 and TRBJ2-2): DTGVSQNPRHKITKRGQNVTFRCDPISEHNRLYWYRQTLGQGPEFLTYFQNEAQLEKSRLLSDRFSAERPKGSFSTLEIQRTEQGDSAMYLCASSLGGSTGELFFGEGSRLTVL.

The chain recombines TRBV4-1 with TRBJ1-5, with D possibly matching TRBD1 (5 bases). CDR1 is MGHRA, CDR2 YSYEKL, per germline. V lost 0 bases and J 8 bases, leaving 14 bases between the germline ends. The CDR3 sequence is 15 residues long. In DNA form, the CDR3 reads TGCGCCAGCAGCCAAGATTCGGGGGGAGGTGAGCCCCAGCATTTT. Translating gives CASSQDSGGGEPQHF.

The rearrangement uses TRBV11-1 and TRBJ2-7; 10 nucleotides align to TRBD2. Germline lookup yields CDR1 SGHAT and CDR2 FQDESV (reference sequence). With 1 base clipped from V and 5 bases from J, the junction kept 11 bases outside the gene matches. CDR3 size: 17 residues. In DNA, the CDR3 is TGTGCCAGCAGCTTAGACGGGGTAACTAGCGGGATAAACGAGCAGTACTTC. Protein: CASSLDGVTSGINEQYF.

The V call is TRBV6-5, the J call TRBJ1-1; TRBD1 might be the D (6 bases). V lost 6 bases and J lost 0, with 14 bases in between. CDR1 MNHEY and CDR2 SVGAGI come from the germline V gene. The CDR3 extends over 15 amino acids. CDR3 nucleotides: TGTGCCAGCAGCTATAACGGACAGCTGAACACTGAAGCTTTCTTT. Protein: CASSYNGQLNTEAFF.

This clone has just one count. V and J are TRBV6-4 and TRBJ2-5; 9 bases fit TRBD2. The CDR3 is made up of 15 amino acids. Germline assignment: CDR1 MRHNA and CDR2 SNTAGT. The ends lost 8 bases at V and 2 bases at J; junction bases unmatched: 9. The CDR3 DNA reads TGTGCCAGCTCGAATAGCGGGGGAGAACAAGAGACCCAGTACTTC. Amino acid sequence: CASSNSGGEQETQYF.

The chain is built from TRBV6-6 and TRBJ2-1, with 10 positions matching TRBD2. Trimming cost V 2 bases and J 4 bases; bases outside gene matches: 2. The CDR3 is made up of 15 amino acids. Germline V gene data show CDR1 as MNHNY and CDR2 as SVGAGI (reference sequence). This CDR3 is CASSYQRGGYNEQFF. The CDR3 DNA is TGTGCCAGCAGTTACCAGCGGGGGGGATACAATGAGCAGTTCTTC.

This chain joins TRBV30 and TRBJ2-2; TRBD2 matches at 9 bases. Germline CDR1 GTSNPN, CDR2 SVGIG (reference sequence). Trimming cost V 2 bases and J 1 base; bases outside gene matches: 11. The CDR3 contains 18 residues. The CDR3 protein is CAWSTLAGETWNTGELFF. The DNA for the CDR3 is TGTGCCTGGAGTACGTTAGCGGGGGAGACCTGGAACACCGGGGAGCTGTTTTTT.

The table lists this clone with a count of one. The chain carries TRBV4-1 and TRBJ2-5; D unresolved. The CDR3 is 17 residues long. The V and J ends lost 1 base and 1 base respectively, with 16 bases between them. The V gene's germline CDR1 is MGHRA and CDR2 YSYEKL. The CDR3 sequence: CASSQGFLTVGQETQYF. In nucleotides, the CDR3 is TGCGCCAGCAGCCAAGGTTTTCTAACAGTTGGCCAAGAGACCCAGTACTTC.

This clone was picked up a small number of times. This chain connects TRBV14 to TRBJ1-4; weak D call: TRBD1 (6 bases). The V gene's germline CDR1 is SGHDN and CDR2 FVKESK. V gave up 0 bases and J gave up 7 bases, with 12 bases separating them. The CDR3 extends over 15 amino acids. DNA for the CDR3: TGTGCCAGCAGCCAAGATATGGGGGCTGGTGAAAAACTGTTTTTT. It encodes CASSQDMGAGEKLFF. The full variable domain, completed using reference TRBV14 and TRBJ1-4, is EAGVTQFPSHSVIEKGQTVTLRCDPISGHDNLYWYRRVMGKEIKFLLHFVKESKQDESGMPNNRFLAERTGGTYSTLKVQPAELEDSGVYFCASSQDMGAGEKLFFGSGTQLSVL.

The chain couples TRBV2 to TRBJ1-1, with D maybe TRBD1 (6 bases). The ends were cut back, 4 bases at V and 0 bases at J, with 18 bases in the middle. The CDR3 has 17 amino acids. CDR1 is SNHLY, CDR2 FYNNEI, per germline. The CDR3 protein is CASSGIQGTTMNTEAFF. The CDR3 DNA follows: TGTGCCAGCAGTGGGATACAGGGTACTACAATGAACACTGAAGCTTTCTTT.

The chain recombines TRBV6-5 with TRBJ1-1; 7 positions match TRBD1. The CDR3 length is 15 residues. J lost 2 bases, V lost 0 bases, and 3 bases had no gene match. CDR1 MNHEY and CDR2 SVGAGI come from the germline V gene. The CDR3 loop is CASSYSDRANTEAFF. CDR3 DNA: TGTGCCAGCAGTTACTCCGACAGGGCAAACACTGAAGCTTTCTTT.

The V and J genes are TRBV29-1 and TRBJ2-1; TRBD1 matches 7 bases. Trimming cost V 8 bases and J 7 bases; bases outside gene matches: 5. Germline loops: CDR1 SQVTM, CDR2 ANQGSEA. This CDR3 has 11 amino acids. In DNA, the CDR3 is TGCAGCAGTAACAGGGGTAATGAGCAGTTCTTC. This encodes CSSNRGNEQFF.

V and J are TRBV7-9 and TRBJ1-5; 7 nucleotides match TRBD1. The CDR3 covers 13 residues. With 5 bases clipped from V and 11 bases from J, the junction kept 9 bases outside the gene matches. Germline values: CDR1 SEHNR, CDR2 FQNEAQ (reference sequence). The CDR3 loop reads CASSVTGVSAQHF. In DNA, the CDR3 is TGTGCCAGCAGCGTCACAGGGGTTTCAGCCCAGCATTTT.

The chain joins TRBV5-6 to TRBJ2-7, with D perhaps TRBD1 (6 bases). Germline CDR1 reads SGHDT; CDR2 reads YYEEEE. V lost 5 bases and J lost 4, with 25 bases in between. The CDR3 totals 17 residues. The CDR3 coding sequence is TGTGCCAGCAGACGAACAGGGTACGGAGGTACCGAATACGAGCAGTACTTC. This sequence encodes CASRRTGYGGTEYEQYF.

The chain links TRBV5-1 to TRBJ2-2, with 7 bases aligning to TRBD2. The germline V gene encodes CDR1 SGHRS and CDR2 YFSETQ. CDR3 length equals 16 residues. Trimming cost V 5 bases and J 0 bases; bases outside gene matches: 7. The CDR3 coding sequence is TGCGCCAGCAGGCCGCCCGGGACTACGAACACCGGGGAGCTGTTTTTT. Translating gives CASRPPGTTNTGELFF.

The chain carries TRBV5-4 and TRBJ2-7; 9 positions agree with TRBD2. Germline loops: CDR1 SGHNT, CDR2 YYREEE (reference sequence). With 3 bases clipped from V and 7 bases from J, the junction kept 8 bases outside the gene matches. CDR3 length: 14 amino acids. CDR3 in amino acids: CASSSTSGAREQYF. CDR3 in DNA: TGTGCCAGCAGCTCGACTAGCGGAGCGAGGGAGCAGTACTTC.

The CDR3 DNA reads TGCGCCAGCAGCTTGGAGACAGGGGGCGGTCATGAGCAGTTCTTC. Protein product: CASSLETGGGHEQFF. The V and J genes are TRBV5-1 and TRBJ2-1; 10 bases align to TRBD1. The V gene end was trimmed by 0 bases and the J gene end by 8 bases; junction bases not matched to a gene: 5. Germline CDR1 and CDR2: SGHRS and YFSETQ. The CDR3 is 15 amino acids.

This clone was seen once. The chain joins TRBV25-1 to TRBJ1-1; D remains ambiguous. Germline CDR1 and CDR2: MGHDK and SYGVNS. Trimming stripped 4 bases from V and 5 bases from J, with 5 bases between. The length of the CDR3 is 11 residues. As DNA, the CDR3 is TGTGCCAGCAGTGGGCCAACTGAAGCTTTCTTT. Protein product: CASSGPTEAFF.

V usage is TRBV4-2 and J usage is TRBJ2-2, with unresolved D. Per the germline V gene, CDR1 is LGHNA and CDR2 is YNFKEQ. The CDR3 contains 14 residues. V dropped 1 base and J dropped 4 bases, with 7 bases sitting between them. CDR3 loop: CASSQAGFTGELFF. The CDR3 DNA reads as TGTGCCAGCAGCCAAGCCGGGTTCACCGGGGAGCTGTTTTTT.

The rearrangement links TRBV4-3 to TRBJ2-1, with 7 bases that match TRBD1. Germline assignment: CDR1 LGHNA and CDR2 YSLEER. The CDR3 runs to 15 residues. Losses at the gene ends were 6 bases for V and 5 bases for J; bases not matched to a gene: 10. CDR3 region: CASRTGKGVNNEQFF. CDR3 nucleotide sequence: TGCGCCAGCAGGACAGGGAAGGGGGTTAACAATGAGCAGTTCTTC.